A single sample gave rise to the 24 T cell receptor beta chains below, sequenced in a study of T cells in women clearing cervical HPV infection. Generated by immunoSEQ multiplex PCR, the TCRdb table keeps only in-frame clones and is missing some. The listing contains 20,000 or so clones. Sequencing input: blood buffy coat. The receptors were sampled from a woman between 18 and 69 years old with a cervical HPV16 infection that either progressed to CIN3+ or cleared (not recorded which).

On this clone itself: The sequence runs out 3 residues before the end of the CDR3; the remainder is reconstructed from the germline J gene. This chain connects TRBV9 to TRBJ2-1; D ambiguous. Trimming shortened V by 4 bases and J by 4 bases, and 18 bases separated the two germline ends. Germline CDR1 and CDR2: SGDLS and YYNGEE. The CDR3 is 16 amino acids. CDR3 protein: CASSPGVSSLYNEQFF. The covered CDR3 bases are TGTGCCAGCAGCCCAGGTGTAAGCTCCCTTTACAATGAG.

Worth noting for this clone: Coverage ceases 3 residues before the CDR3 finishes, and the germline J gene fills in the end. The chain uses TRBV20-1 and TRBJ2-7, with D possibly TRBD2 on 5 matching bases. Trimming pared 1 base from V and 5 bases from J, leaving 12 bases between. The CDR3 runs 13 residues. Germline lookup yields CDR1 DFQATT and CDR2 SNEGSKA (reference sequence). Incomplete CDR3 DNA: TGCAGTGCTAGAGGACCGGGGTCCGACGAG. This translates into CSARGPGSDE. The CDR3 in its entirety is CSARGPGSDEQYF.

In the case of this clone: The observed sequence ends 3 residues before the CDR3 terminus, with the missing tail filled in from the germline J gene. The chain combines TRBV27 with TRBJ2-7; perhaps TRBD2 as D (5 bases). V was shortened by 3 bases and J by 0 bases, with 12 bases between the two germline ends. Germline V gene data show CDR1 as MNHEY and CDR2 as SMNVEV (reference sequence). The CDR3 sequence is 15 residues long. The CDR3 reads CASSFGGRYSYEQYF. CDR3 DNA, as far as it was read: TGTGCCAGCAGTTTTGGCGGGCGGTACTCCTACGAG.

Note on this clone: The read ends 3 residues early relative to the CDR3; the germline J gene fills the gap. The chain has TRBV20-1 and TRBJ2-1; 11 bases fit TRBD2. J lost 4 bases, V lost 4 bases, and 6 bases had no gene match. CDR3 length: 15 residues. Germline V gene sequence: CDR1 DFQATT, CDR2 SNEGSKA (reference sequence). CDR3 DNA (partial): TGCAGTGCTACCCCGACTAGCGGGACGTACAATGAG. The encoded protein is CSATPTSGTYNE. The CDR3 in its entirety is CSATPTSGTYNEQFF.

Points on this clone: The CDR3 goes on 3 residues after the read ends, and that part is filled in from the germline J gene. V usage is TRBV28 and J usage is TRBJ2-5; 12 positions agree with TRBD1. CDR3 size: 17 residues. J gave up 2 bases and V 4 bases, and 8 bases lay outside the gene matches. Germline values: CDR1 MDHEN, CDR2 SYDVKM. Incomplete CDR3 DNA: TGTGCCAGCAGTTCGGGACAGGGGGCAATCCTGCAAGAGACC. Translated: CASSSGQGAILQET. The full CDR3 reads CASSSGQGAILQETQYF.

As for this clone: Read sequence stops 3 residues before the CDR3 end, and the germline J gene provides the missing end. V usage is TRBV12-3 or TRBV12-4 and J usage is TRBJ2-5; 12 bases fit TRBD2. The length of the CDR3 is 16 residues. After removal of 5 bases from V and 5 bases from J, the junction contained 9 bases not matched to a gene. The sequenced CDR3 bases are TGTGCCAGCAGTCCCGGACTAGCGGGATCTTGGGAGACC. It is translated as CASSPGLAGSWET. The entire CDR3 sequence reads CASSPGLAGSWETQYF.

For this clone: The read ends 3 residues before the CDR3 terminus; that terminus is restored from the germline J gene. The rearrangement links TRBV2 to TRBJ1-2, with a tentative D call TRBD1 (6 bases). Germline-derived CDR1 and CDR2 are SNHLY and FYNNEI. The CDR3 loop spans 19 amino acids. Deletions cut 3 bases from V and 0 bases from J, with 23 bases between. The CDR3 region is CASSDPLSTWTASNYGYTF. The DNA read from the CDR3 is TGTGCCAGCAGTGACCCCCTTTCGACCTGGACAGCTTCTAACTATGGC.

In regard to this clone: The DNA ends 3 residues before the CDR3 does, and the rest of the CDR3 is filled in from the germline J gene. V usage is TRBV10-3 and J usage is TRBJ2-4; tentatively, D is TRBD1 (7 bases). The germline V gene has CDR1 ENHRY and CDR2 SYGVKD. The CDR3 is made up of 14 amino acids. The CDR3 bases that were read are TGTGCCATCAGTGAGGCGCGGGACAGCAGTATT. Its protein product is CAISEARDSSI. The whole CDR3 reads CAISEARDSSIQYF.

Of note for this clone: The DNA ends 3 residues before the CDR3 does, and the rest of the CDR3 is filled in from the germline J gene. This sequence joins TRBV9 and TRBJ2-3; D not certain. V lost 0 bases and J 3 bases, leaving 8 bases between the germline ends. There are 14 residues in the CDR3. From germline, CDR1 is SGDLS and CDR2 YYNGEE. Here the CDR3 reads CASSVGSRTDTQYF. Incomplete CDR3 DNA: TGTGCCAGCAGCGTAGGTAGCAGAACAGATACG.

Points on this clone: Read sequence stops 3 residues before the CDR3 end, and the germline J gene provides the missing end. This chain joins TRBV20-1 and TRBJ2-1; 10 bases match TRBD2. CDR3 length: 18 residues. Germline assignment: CDR1 DFQATT and CDR2 SNEGSKA (reference sequence). Trimming took 0 bases from V and 0 from J; bases not matched to a gene: 8. The DNA read from the CDR3 is TGCAGTGCTAGAGATGAGAGGACTAGCGGTAGCTCCTACAATGAG. Encoded protein: CSARDERTSGSSYNE. The CDR3 reads in full as CSARDERTSGSSYNEQFF.

About this clone: The read stops 3 residues short of the end of the CDR3; the missing end is completed from the germline J gene. The rearrangement uses TRBV2 and TRBJ2-2, with D tentatively TRBD1 (6 bases). The germline V gene encodes CDR1 SNHLY and CDR2 FYNNEI. Trimming removed 5 bases from V and 4 bases from J, with 17 bases in between. The CDR3 runs 16 residues. The CDR3 here is CASSYRTALGTGELFF. The DNA read from the CDR3 is TGTGCCAGCAGTTACCGGACAGCGCTGGGCACCGGGGAG.

Details on this clone: The DNA ends 3 residues before the CDR3 does, and the rest of the CDR3 is filled in from the germline J gene. This chain links TRBV27 with TRBJ1-6, with D uncertain. The ends were cut back, 0 bases at V and 9 bases at J, with 15 bases in the middle. The CDR3 covers 16 residues. CDR1 and CDR2 (germline): MNHEY, SMNVEV (reference sequence). This chain's CDR3 is CASSLSGSPSGSPLHF. The covered CDR3 bases are TGTGCCAGCAGTTTATCCGGCTCCCCGTCGGGTTCACCC.

As regards this clone: The read ends 3 residues early relative to the CDR3; the germline J gene fills the gap. This chain uses TRBV28 with TRBJ2-1; the D gene is possibly TRBD2 (6 bases). Germline assignment: CDR1 MDHEN and CDR2 SYDVKM. The V end was cut by 3 bases, the J end by 7 bases, with 16 bases between. The CDR3 is 15 residues long. CDR3: CASSFSAGDRNEQFF. CDR3 DNA (partial): TGTGCCAGCAGTTTCTCAGCGGGCGATCGGAATGAG.

Regarding this clone: One end of the junction varies from germline; a read error may be responsible. The read halts 3 residues ahead of the CDR3 end, with the missing end drawn from the germline J gene. The chain is built from TRBV23-1 and TRBJ2-3; 8 nucleotides match TRBD2. TRBV23-1 is classed as an ORF, of uncertain function. The CDR3 has 17 residues. The part of the CDR3 DNA that was read is TGCCCCAGCAGTAAATCTTCCGGGAGGGGCTGCACAGATACG. Encoded protein: CPSSKSSGRGCTDT. In full, the CDR3 reads CPSSKSSGRGCTDTQYF.

A remark on this clone: From the germline J gene comes the end of the CDR3, since the read stops 3 residues before it. V gene TRBV10-3 combines with J gene TRBJ1-1, with 7 bases lining up with TRBD1. J was trimmed by 1 base and V by 4 bases; bases with no gene match: 12. Germline V gene sequence: CDR1 ENHRY, CDR2 SYGVKD. CDR3 length: 17 residues. CDR3 sequence reads: CAISGPTGTEGNTEAFF. The CDR3 bases that were read are TGTGCCATCAGTGGGCCAACCGGGACAGAGGGGAACACTGAA.

The sequenced part of the CDR3 DNA is TGTGCCATCAGTGATCGATTAGGGACAGGGGATGCAACTAATGAAAAA. Its translation: CAISDRLGTGDATNEK. The entire CDR3 protein reads CAISDRLGTGDATNEKLFF. The J gene is TRBJ1-4, the V gene TRBV10-3; 10 bases are shared with TRBD1. Sequencing ends 3 residues short of the CDR3 end; the germline J gene provides the rest. The ends lost 3 bases at V and 0 bases at J; junction bases unmatched: 10. Germline-derived CDR1 and CDR2 are ENHRY and SYGVKD. CDR3 length: 19 amino acids.

The sequenced part of the CDR3 DNA is TGCAGCGTTGAATTAGGGGGCTACGAG. Translating gives CSVELGGYE. The entire CDR3 protein reads CSVELGGYEQYF. The chain couples TRBV29-1 to TRBJ2-7, with D possibly TRBD1 on 6 matching bases. The CDR3 end is not reached by the read, which stops 3 residues before it; the germline J gene fills it in. The CDR3 totals 12 residues. In germline, CDR1 is SQVTM, CDR2 ANQGSEA. The V end was cut by 2 bases, the J end by 3 bases, with 8 bases between.

About this clone: The CDR3 end falls 3 residues outside the read, so it is completed with the germline J gene. The chain has TRBV5-1 and TRBJ1-2; perhaps TRBD1 as D (6 bases). The CDR3 has 16 residues. Germline CDR1 SGHRS, CDR2 YFSETQ. Trimming took off 1 base at V and 4 bases at J, with 17 bases between the two ends. The CDR3 here is CASSLTDNRDAYGYTF. Partial CDR3 DNA: TGCGCCAGCAGCTTGACCGATAACAGGGATGCCTATGGC.

Note on this clone: The read gets to within 3 residues of the CDR3 end, and the germline J gene fills in the rest. The sample has other DNA sequences that encode this CDR3 too. The chain is built from TRBV18 and TRBJ2-5; 7 bases are shared with TRBD1. This CDR3 is 17 amino acids long. Germline CDR1 is KGHSH and CDR2 is LQKENI. Trimming took 6 bases from V and 7 from J; bases not matched to a gene: 20. CDR3 loop: CASSRPPSTAAGGTQYF. Partial CDR3 DNA: TGTGCCAGCTCGCGGCCCCCGTCGACAGCAGCAGGGGGGACC.

In the case of this clone: The read ends 3 residues early relative to the CDR3; the germline J gene fills the gap. The gene calls are TRBV2 and TRBJ2-7; 13 nucleotides align to TRBD2. Germline V lookup: CDR1 SNHLY, CDR2 FYNNEI. The CDR3 contains 14 residues. V lost 8 bases and J lost 5; bases outside the gene matches: 6. The chain's CDR3 is CASVVGTSGNEQYF. Incomplete CDR3 DNA: TGTGCCAGCGTCGTAGGGACTAGCGGGAACGAG.

A note on this clone: The observed sequence ends 3 residues before the CDR3 terminus, with the missing tail filled in from the germline J gene. The chain carries TRBV13 and TRBJ1-2; D remains unclear. This CDR3 contains 14 residues. Germline CDR1 PRHDT, CDR2 FYEKMQ (reference sequence). CDR3 protein: CASSFGLAGDDYTF. The DNA read from the CDR3 is TGTGCCAGCAGCTTCGGACTAGCGGGAGATGAC.

About this clone itself: The sequence runs out 3 residues before the end of the CDR3; the remainder is reconstructed from the germline J gene. J is TRBJ1-5 and V is TRBV27; 9 bases match TRBD1. Trimming at V came to 7 bases and at J to 7 bases, leaving 8 bases not matched to a gene. Per the germline V gene, CDR1 is MNHEY and CDR2 is SMNVEV (reference sequence). The length of the CDR3 is 14 residues. CDR3 residues: CASKPGQGGQPQHF. The sequenced part of the CDR3 DNA is TGTGCCAGCAAACCGGGACAGGGAGGCCAGCCC.

On this clone itself: The read stops 3 residues short of the end of the CDR3; the missing end is completed from the germline J gene. The rearrangement uses TRBV5-6 and TRBJ2-3, with a possible D match to TRBD2 (5 bases). Germline assignment: CDR1 SGHDT and CDR2 YYEEEE. With 0 bases removed from V and 7 bases from J, the gap between germline ends came to 12 bases. There are 14 residues in the CDR3. The CDR3 sequence: CASSLDISGNTQYF. Partial CDR3 DNA: TGTGCCAGCAGCTTGGACATTTCGGGGAATACG.

On this clone: Coverage ceases 3 residues before the CDR3 finishes, and the germline J gene fills in the end. The chain is built from TRBV6-2 or TRBV6-3 and TRBJ2-7, with 11 bases matching TRBD1. The CDR3 loop spans 14 amino acids. Germline-derived CDR1 and CDR2 are MNHEY and SVGEGT. V shed 6 bases and J 3 bases; nucleotides not matched to a gene: 4. The CDR3 is CASRTGTGGYEQYF. The covered CDR3 bases are TGTGCCAGCAGGACCGGGACAGGGGGCTACGAG.